Ten or more counts support the clone carrying this TCR beta chain. The antigen remains unidentified. Amplification targeted TCR beta CDR3 regions from RNA transcripts. Primed by the HTBI set, a first-round RT-PCR was run on the TCR CDR3. In TCRdb, the multiplex PCR reads were re-called with MiXCR into one record per CDR3 protein. Of hundreds of thousands of distinct CDR3 sequences listed, 15% to 19% were seen once; the top ten hold 13% to 15%. This sample is part of a study of T cells in Graves' hyperthyroidism and ophthalmopathy. Disease duration under 2 months; hyperthyroidism patients were aged 18 to 65. The PBMCs were sourced from fresh peripheral blood (approximately 9.6 ml). Study outcomes and limitations: Appearing also in blood were most of the thyroid clonotypes expanded above 0.001.

The ends were cut back, 7 bases at V and 4 bases at J, with 13 bases in the middle. Per germline, CDR1 MDHEN and CDR2 SYDVKM. The CDR3 loop spans 13 amino acids. The chain is built from TRBV28 and TRBJ1-2; D gene unclear. The specimen sequenced was blood. This clonotype was obtained from a young woman with Graves' hyperthyroidism. The CDR3 here is CASTPSGIYGYTF. The CDR3 region has the DNA TGTGCCAGCACCCCATCCGGAATCTATGGCTACACCTTC.